A single sample is the source of the 5 T cell receptor beta chains below, sequenced in a study of blood T cell repertoires in COVID-19. This table comes from immunoSEQ multiplex PCR, and its TCRdb copy is limited to in-frame clones, with some not included. This table holds under 150,000 clones, 65% to 85% found once. The sample was peripheral blood. The receptors derive from a man in his 70s with acute or convalescent COVID-19.

The chain carries TRBV6-5 and TRBJ1-6, with a weak D call TRBD1 (5 bases). The CDR3 consists of 15 residues. V was pared by 0 bases and J by 8 bases, with 11 bases between. Germline V gene lookup returns CDR1 MNHEY and CDR2 SVGAGI. The CDR3: CASSYSDSMHSPLHF. CDR3 bases: TGTGCCAGCAGTTACTCTGACAGCATGCATTCACCCCTCCACTTT.

The J gene is TRBJ2-4, the V gene TRBV3-1 (or the pseudogene TRBV3-2), with D perhaps TRBD1 (6 bases). CDR1 and CDR2 (germline): LGHDT, YNNKEL (reference sequence). This CDR3 spans 15 amino acids. Trimming removed 1 base from V and 7 bases from J, with 14 bases in between. The CDR3 DNA sequence: TGTGCCAGCAGCCAAGTCTACAGGGTGGGGAACATTCAGTACTTC. Translating gives CASSQVYRVGNIQYF.

This chain joins TRBV5-1 and TRBJ1-5; no definite D call. Per germline, CDR1 SGHRS and CDR2 YFSETQ. Deletions cut 1 base from V and 1 base from J, with 9 bases between. The CDR3 contains 15 residues. CDR3 residues: CASSLSAESNQPQHF. CDR3 nucleotide sequence: TGCGCCAGCAGCTTGTCGGCGGAGAGCAATCAGCCCCAGCATTTT.

The chain recombines TRBV27 with TRBJ1-1, with D perhaps matching TRBD1 (6 bases). The CDR3 has 15 amino acids. The V end was cut by 5 bases, the J end by 7 bases, with 20 bases between. Germline V lookup: CDR1 MNHEY, CDR2 SMNVEV (reference sequence). The CDR3 here is CASSPLGRGGNEAFF. The CDR3 region has the DNA TGTGCCAGCAGTCCCCTCGGACGAGGGGGAAATGAAGCTTTCTTT.

V usage is TRBV5-1 and J usage is TRBJ2-5; D possibly corresponds to TRBD2 (6 bases). V gave up 0 bases and J gave up 5 bases, with 14 bases separating them. The CDR3 is 15 amino acids. The germline V gene has CDR1 SGHRS and CDR2 YFSETQ. CDR3 in amino acids: CASSLGPAGWETQYF. CDR3 coding DNA: TGCGCCAGCAGCTTGGGCCCGGCGGGGTGGGAGACCCAGTACTTC. The whole variable domain, remainder taken from reference TRBV5-1 and TRBJ2-5, is KAGVTQTPRYLIKTRGQQVTLSCSPISGHRSVSWYQQTPGQGLQFLFEYFSETQRNKGNFPGRFSGRQFSNSRSEMNVSTLELGDSALYLCASSLGPAGWETQYFGPGTRLLVL.